Below, 13 T cell receptor beta chains from the same sample are listed, as sequenced in a study of T cell changes during pregnancy in multiple sclerosis. Sequenced by immunoSEQ multiplex PCR; TCRdb stores in-frame clones only, minus some. The sample comprises about 80,000 clones, 92% of which are singletons, and over 1.3% rests with the top ten. This specimen was peripheral blood, taken before pregnancy. These receptors were collected from a female donor with multiple sclerosis, enrolled in a pregnancy study.

The J gene is TRBJ1-3, the V gene TRBV27; no clear D gene. The germline V gene has CDR1 MNHEY and CDR2 SMNVEV (reference sequence). This CDR3 region has 14 residues. With 4 bases removed from V and 0 bases from J, the gap between germline ends came to 7 bases. The CDR3 spells CASSSVYSGNTIYF. In nucleotides, the CDR3 is TGTGCCAGCAGTTCTGTATACTCTGGAAACACCATATATTTT.

The chain has TRBV30 and TRBJ1-5, with no clear D. V was pared by 0 bases and J by 3 bases, with 9 bases between. The CDR3 length is 14 residues. CDR1 and CDR2 from the germline V gene are GTSNPN and SVGIG (reference sequence). CDR3 residues: CAWSVKANNQPQHF. CDR3 sequence (DNA): TGTGCCTGGAGTGTAAAAGCGAACAATCAGCCCCAGCATTTT.

The V gene is TRBV2, the J gene TRBJ2-7, with D unresolved. V was pared by 3 bases and J by 3 bases, with 21 bases between. The CDR3 has 17 amino acids. Germline CDR1 and CDR2: SNHLY and FYNNEI. CDR3 region: CASSDPPGGSRDYEQYF. The CDR3 DNA sequence: TGTGCCAGCAGTGACCCCCCCGGCGGAAGTAGAGACTACGAGCAGTACTTC. The variable domain in full, with the rest retrieved from reference TRBV2 and TRBJ2-7, is EPEVTQTPSHQVTQMGQEVILRCVPISNHLYFYWYRQILGQKVEFLVSFYNNEISEKSEIFDDQFSVERPDGSNFTLKIRSTKLEDSAMYFCASSDPPGGSRDYEQYFGPGTRLTVT.

The J gene is TRBJ1-1, the V gene TRBV28; D remains ambiguous. CDR1 is MDHEN, CDR2 SYDVKM, per germline. V lost 8 bases, J lost 3 bases, and 22 bases lay in between. The CDR3 runs to 16 residues. The CDR3, as DNA: TGTGCCAGCCCGAACCCCATCAGAATGAGGGACACTGAAGCTTTCTTT. Translation: CASPNPIRMRDTEAFF.

This clone was counted once. The gene calls are TRBV5-8 and TRBJ1-5; D is unclear. The germline V and J ends were trimmed by 6 bases and 2 bases, with 18 bases remaining between them. This CDR3 is built from 16 residues. The germline CDR1 and CDR2 sequences are SGHTS and YDEGEE. DNA for the CDR3: TGTGCCAGCAAGTGGGGTAGGGAGAAAGGCAATCAGCCCCAGCATTTT. Translation: CASKWGREKGNQPQHF.

V and J are TRBV6-1 and TRBJ2-2, with 10 bases that match TRBD2. Germline-derived CDR1 and CDR2 are MNHNS and SASEGT. V lost 6 bases to trimming and J lost 2 bases; unmatched junction nucleotides: 3. The CDR3 is 15 residues long. CDR3 residues: CASRGLATNTGELFF. The CDR3 nucleotides read TGTGCCAGCAGGGGACTAGCGACTAACACCGGGGAGCTGTTTTTT.

This chain uses TRBV5-1 with TRBJ2-2; D unresolved. CDR1 SGHRS and CDR2 YFSETQ come from the germline V gene. Trimming removed 0 bases at V and 4 bases at J, with 16 bases between. CDR3 length equals 17 residues. The CDR3 DNA reads TGCGCCAGCAGCTTGGCCATTATCCCGACGGGCACCGGGGAGCTGTTTTTT. This codes for CASSLAIIPTGTGELFF.

The V gene is TRBV13, the J gene TRBJ2-1, with D hard to call. Per the germline V gene, CDR1 is PRHDT and CDR2 is FYEKMQ (reference sequence). Trimming removed 3 bases at V and 2 bases at J, with 8 bases between. CDR3 size: 14 residues. CDR3 DNA sequence: TGTGCCAGCAGCTTCCGGGTTACCTACAATGAGCAGTTCTTC. Its protein product is CASSFRVTYNEQFF.

This chain links TRBV5-1 with TRBJ2-7; 7 bases line up with TRBD1. Germline CDR1 reads SGHRS; CDR2 reads YFSETQ. The CDR3 runs 15 residues. J was trimmed by 0 bases and V by 4 bases; bases with no gene match: 7. The CDR3 DNA reads as TGCGCCAGCAGCCTCGGCTCAGGGGGCTCCTACGAGCAGTACTTC. Its protein product is CASSLGSGGSYEQYF. The full variable domain, its missing parts supplied by reference TRBV5-1 and TRBJ2-7, is KAGVTQTPRYLIKTRGQQVTLSCSPISGHRSVSWYQQTPGQGLQFLFEYFSETQRNKGNFPGRFSGRQFSNSRSEMNVSTLELGDSALYLCASSLGSGGSYEQYFGPGTRLTVT.

The chain uses TRBV27 and TRBJ1-5; D gene uncertain. The germline V and J ends were trimmed by 2 bases and 11 bases, with 13 bases remaining between them. This CDR3 has 13 residues. Germline values: CDR1 MNHEY, CDR2 SMNVEV (reference sequence). This CDR3 reads CASSLRHQVAQHF. The CDR3 coding sequence is TGTGCCAGCAGTTTACGACACCAGGTAGCCCAGCATTTT.

The chain has TRBV10-3 and TRBJ1-2; D unclear. CDR1 is ENHRY, CDR2 SYGVKD, per germline. The CDR3 length is 12 residues. Trimming took off 7 bases at V and 4 bases at J, with 10 bases between the two ends. CDR3 sequence (DNA): TGTGCCATCAACGGGTTGGGCTATGGCTACACCTTC. It specifies CAINGLGYGYTF.

This clone was detected only once. The V gene is TRBV7-9, the J gene TRBJ2-3; D not certain. Between the trimmed V and J ends, which lost 5 bases and 1 base, there was a span of 4 bases. CDR1 and CDR2 from the germline V gene are SEHNR and FQNEAQ (reference sequence). The CDR3 runs 12 residues. The CDR3 region has the DNA TGTGCCAGCAGCGCGCGCACAGATACGCAGTATTTT. This encodes CASSARTDTQYF.

The rearrangement uses TRBV4-2 and TRBJ2-3; no clear D gene. Looked up from germline, CDR1 is LGHNA and CDR2 is YNFKEQ. This CDR3 spans 13 amino acids. Between the trimmed V and J ends, which lost 0 bases and 6 bases, there was a span of 7 bases. The CDR3 DNA reads as TGTGCCAGCAGCCAAGATACAGCCGATACGCAGTATTTT. Its translation is CASSQDTADTQYF.